This entry lists 17 T cell receptor beta chains sequenced from one sample in a study of T cells after yellow fever vaccination. TCRdb processed the 5' RACE reads anew with MiXCR; each CDR3 protein has one entry. The profile covers some 320,000 distinct CDR3 sequences, with approximately 9% appearing a single time and roughly 18% taken by the ten largest. The source material was PBMCs, sampled on the day of the first yellow fever vaccination. The receptors derive from a man aged 18-30 years who received the YFV17D yellow fever vaccine.

This clonotype has more than one count but fewer than ten. The chain employs TRBV15 and TRBJ2-6; D gene unclear. CDR1 is LNHNV and CDR2 is YYDKDF in the germline V gene (reference sequence). Trimming removed 3 bases from V and 1 base from J, with 4 bases in between. This CDR3 region has 14 residues. CDR3 in DNA: TGTGCCACCAGCAGGGAATCTGGGGCCAACGTCCTGACTTTC. It encodes CATSRESGANVLTF.

The rearrangement joins TRBV9 to TRBJ2-2; possibly TRBD1 for D (5 bases). Germline V lookup: CDR1 SGDLS, CDR2 YYNGEE. The V and J ends lost 0 bases and 4 bases respectively, with 13 bases between them. The CDR3 is made up of 16 amino acids. Here the CDR3 DNA reads TGTGCCAGCAGCGTAGGAGCAGGGCGTACCACCGGGGAGCTGTTTTTT. It specifies CASSVGAGRTTGELFF.

This clonotype was found a few times. V usage is TRBV4-3 and J usage is TRBJ1-5, with a possible D match to TRBD1 (6 bases). The CDR3 spans 16 residues. The germline gives CDR1 LGHNA, CDR2 YSLEER. Deletions cut 0 bases from V and 1 base from J, with 10 bases between. CDR3 sequence reads: CASSQDLGASNQPQHF. The CDR3 DNA reads TGCGCCAGCAGCCAAGATCTGGGGGCGAGCAATCAGCCCCAGCATTTT.

The chain employs TRBV5-1 and TRBJ1-2, with D unresolved. With 5 bases removed from V and 4 bases from J, the gap between germline ends came to 18 bases. CDR1 is SGHRS and CDR2 is YFSETQ in the germline V gene. The CDR3 is 15 amino acids. The DNA for the CDR3 is TGCGCCAGCAGTTCGGGAGGCGATCGCCTCTATGGCTACACCTTC. Its protein is CASSSGGDRLYGYTF. Based on the CDR3 plus reference TRBV5-1 and TRBJ1-2, the full variable domain is KAGVTQTPRYLIKTRGQQVTLSCSPISGHRSVSWYQQTPGQGLQFLFEYFSETQRNKGNFPGRFSGRQFSNSRSEMNVSTLELGDSALYLCASSSGGDRLYGYTFGSGTRLTVV.

The chain employs TRBV12-3 or TRBV12-4 and TRBJ2-2; no definite D call. This CDR3 is built from 11 residues. Trimming shortened V by 4 bases and J by 14 bases, and 11 bases separated the two germline ends. The CDR3, as DNA: TGTGCCAGCAGTTCAGAGAAGGATCTGTTTTTT. Translated: CASSSEKDLFF.

This clonotype was counted many times. This chain uses TRBV7-9 with TRBJ2-5, with TRBD1 as a possible D gene (5 bases). V lost 1 base to trimming and J lost 5 bases, with 14 bases between them. Germline V gene data show CDR1 as SEHNR and CDR2 as FQNEAQ (reference sequence). CDR3 length: 15 residues. CDR3 coding DNA: TGTGCCAGCAGCTTAGGAGAGGCAGGGCGGGAGACCCAGTACTTC. Translating gives CASSLGEAGRETQYF.

This clonotype turned up a few times. This chain uses TRBV7-2 with TRBJ2-7; D perhaps matches TRBD2 (6 bases). The V end was cut by 3 bases, the J end by 6 bases, with 12 bases between. The germline V gene encodes CDR1 SGHTA and CDR2 FQGNSA. There are 13 residues in the CDR3. CDR3 in amino acids: CASSFGGLAEQYV. The CDR3 DNA reads as TGTGCCAGCAGCTTTGGGGGGTTGGCCGAGCAGTACGTC.

This clonotype was seen repeatedly, ten times or more. J is TRBJ1-3 and V is TRBV5-5, with 8 bases aligning to TRBD1. Germline V gene data show CDR1 as SGHKS and CDR2 as YYEKEE (reference sequence). V lost 2 bases and J lost 2; bases outside the gene matches: 3. The CDR3 contains 15 residues. The CDR3 is CASSLPTGAGNTIYF. The CDR3 bases are TGTGCCAGCAGCTTACCGACAGGGGCTGGAAACACCATATATTTT.

The rearrangement uses TRBV10-3 and TRBJ2-1, with 8 bases identical to TRBD1. V dropped 10 bases and J dropped 9; count of bases not matched to a gene: 14. CDR3 length: 14 amino acids. Per the germline V gene, CDR1 is ENHRY and CDR2 is SYGVKD. CDR3 region: CANRETTGAGEQFF. The CDR3 DNA reads TGTGCCAACCGAGAAACGACAGGGGCCGGTGAGCAGTTCTTC.

This chain connects TRBV7-9 to TRBJ1-5; D might be TRBD1 (5 bases). Trimming cost V 4 bases and J 0 bases, with 19 bases left between them. The CDR3 sequence is 18 residues long. CDR1 is SEHNR, CDR2 FQNEAQ, per germline (reference sequence). The CDR3 is CASSSPSRGGDSNQPQHF. CDR3 bases: TGTGCCAGCAGCTCCCCTTCGCGGGGGGGGGATAGCAATCAGCCCCAGCATTTT.

This clonotype was recorded a few times. The chain couples TRBV11-2 to TRBJ1-1; D remains unclear. V gave up 5 bases and J gave up 8 bases, with 30 bases separating them. CDR1 and CDR2 (germline): SGHAT, FQNNGV. This CDR3 region has 18 residues. In DNA form, the CDR3 reads TGTGCCAGCAGCCTACAGAAAATCATGTGGGGTTACCTGAAAGAAGCTTTCTTT. This encodes CASSLQKIMWGYLKEAFF.

This clonotype turned up a few times. The chain carries TRBV27 and TRBJ1-5; possibly TRBD1 for D (5 bases). Germline V gene sequence: CDR1 MNHEY, CDR2 SMNVEV (reference sequence). The CDR3 covers 17 residues. Trimming took 4 bases from V and 0 from J, leaving 16 bases between them. CDR3 protein: CASSSFWGRNSNQPQHF. CDR3 in DNA: TGTGCCAGCAGTTCTTTTTGGGGGAGGAATAGCAATCAGCCCCAGCATTTT.

The chain carries TRBV7-3 and TRBJ2-3; 7 bases agree with TRBD2. This CDR3 contains 16 residues. Trimming removed 2 bases from V and 0 bases from J; junction bases left unmatched: 5. Germline V gene sequence: CDR1 SGHTA, CDR2 FQGTGA. The CDR3 spells CASSLRTGGSTDTQYF. CDR3 coding DNA: TGTGCCAGCAGCTTACGAACCGGGGGGAGCACAGATACGCAGTATTTT. The variable domain in full, completed from reference TRBV7-3 and TRBJ2-3, reads GAGVSQTPSNKVTEKGKYVELRCDPISGHTALYWYRQSLGQGPEFLIYFQGTGAADDSGLPNDRFFAVRPEGSVSTLKIQRTERGDSAVYLCASSLRTGGSTDTQYFGPGTRLTVL.

In this sample, this clonotype turned up a few times. The chain joins TRBV7-9 to TRBJ1-5; 9 nucleotides match TRBD1. The CDR3 covers 14 residues. Germline V lookup: CDR1 SEHNR, CDR2 FQNEAQ (reference sequence). V dropped 5 bases and J dropped 6; count of bases not matched to a gene: 5. The CDR3 sequence is CASSLQGAPQPQHF. Written as DNA, the CDR3 is TGTGCCAGCAGCCTACAGGGGGCCCCTCAGCCCCAGCATTTT.

This clonotype was counted between two and nine times. This chain joins TRBV12-3 or TRBV12-4 and TRBJ1-1; perhaps TRBD1 as D (5 bases). CDR3 length equals 15 residues. V lost 5 bases to trimming and J lost 1 base, with 14 bases between them. This chain's CDR3 is CASSPGSTENTEAFF. CDR3 in DNA: TGTGCCAGCAGTCCCGGGTCGACAGAGAACACTGAAGCTTTCTTT.

This clonotype was observed a handful of times. The V gene is TRBV11-2, the J gene TRBJ2-3; TRBD2 matches 8 bases. The CDR3 spans 15 residues. Trimming took 0 bases from V and 4 from J; bases not matched to a gene: 3. Germline V gives CDR1 SGHAT, CDR2 FQNNGV. The CDR3 spells CASSLERGASDTQYF. Written as DNA, the CDR3 is TGTGCCAGCAGCTTAGAGCGGGGGGCCTCAGATACGCAGTATTTT. Combining the CDR3 with reference TRBV11-2 and TRBJ2-3 gives the whole variable domain EAGVAQSPRYKIIEKRQSVAFWCNPISGHATLYWYQQILGQGPKLLIQFQNNGVVDDSQLPKDRFSAERLKGVDSTLKIQPAKLEDSAVYLCASSLERGASDTQYFGPGTRLTVL.

This clonotype occurred many times. The CDR3 loop is CASSLDANTGELFF. CDR3 in DNA: TGTGCCAGCAGCTTAGACGCTAACACCGGGGAGCTGTTTTTT. The chain has TRBV5-6 and TRBJ2-2; D ambiguous. The V gene's germline CDR1 is SGHDT and CDR2 YYEEEE. CDR3 length: 14 amino acids. Trimming removed 2 bases from V and 2 bases from J, with 7 bases in between.